This is a list of T cell receptor beta chains from one sample in a study of cytomegalovirus exposure and HLA in healthy donors. Clones were read by immunoSEQ multiplex PCR, and TCRdb kept only the in-frame ones, dropping some. The table includes around 70,000 clones, roughly 70% detected once. Material: PBMCs. These receptors came from a man aged 55 to 69 in good health and CMV-seropositive. Both conserved end residues are part of each CDR3. D genes are given only for firm matches. Size tells how often a clone was seen (once, few, many) or the class of an expanded clone, and some rows leave it out.

DNA	CDR3	D	J	size	V
TGTGCCAGCAGCGCGTTCCTTGACCAGGCTAACACCGGGGAGCTGTTTTTT	CASSAFLDQANTGELFF	.	TRBJ2-2	.	TRBV7-9
TGTGCCAGCAGTCCCCTGAGCTCCTACAATGAGCAGTTCTTC	CASSPLSSYNEQFF	.	TRBJ2-1	.	TRBV6-6
TGTGCCAGCAGCTTAGCGGGCTCCACAGTCCGCTTCTTT	CASSLAGSTVRFF	.	TRBJ1-1	few	TRBV11-1
TGTGCCAGCAGGCTAGCGGGAGTCTACAATGAGCAGTTCTTC	CASRLAGVYNEQFF	TRBD2	TRBJ2-1	.	TRBV2
TGTGCCAGCAGTTTTGGCTTTTCTGGGGCCAACGTCCTGACTTTC	CASSFGFSGANVLTF	.	TRBJ2-6	.	TRBV2
TGTGCCAGTAGTAAGAAGGGAGCAACTAATGAAAAACTGTTTTTT	CASSKKGATNEKLFF	.	TRBJ1-4	.	TRBV19
TGTGCCAGCAGTACCCCGACAGGGCCCAATCAGCCCCAGCATTTT	CASSTPTGPNQPQHF	TRBD1	TRBJ1-5	few	TRBV2
TGTGCCAGCAGGGGGACACCTGGAAGGAACACTGAAGCTTTCTTT	CASRGTPGRNTEAFF	.	TRBJ1-1	few	TRBV25-1
TGTGCCAGTAGTATAATTAAGGGGGTTGACGAGCAGTACTTC	CASSIIKGVDEQYF	.	TRBJ2-7	.	TRBV19
TGTGCCAGCGCCAAAACAGGGGCCACGAACACTGAAGCTTTCTTT	CASAKTGATNTEAFF	TRBD1	TRBJ1-1	.	TRBV19
TGTGCCTGGAGTCTCGGACTAGCGGGTGGTGAGCAGTTCTTC	CAWSLGLAGGEQFF	TRBD2	TRBJ2-1	.	TRBV30
TGTGCCAGCGACGAACTGACAGGAAAGAACACTGAAGCTTTCTTT	CASDELTGKNTEAFF	.	TRBJ1-1	.	TRBV6-1
TGTGCCAGCAGTGACTACACTAGCGGGAGGAAGAACGAGCAGTACTTC	CASSDYTSGRKNEQYF	TRBD2	TRBJ2-7	.	TRBV6-1
TGTGCCAGCAGCTTAGAGGCATACACAGATACGCAGTATTTT	CASSLEAYTDTQYF	.	TRBJ2-3	.	TRBV11-2
TGCAGCGTTGAAGATCAACAGGGTGGGGGCTACACCTTC	CSVEDQQGGGYTF	.	TRBJ1-2	once	TRBV29-1
TGTGCCAGTACCCCTGGCAGTCACAATGAGCAGTTCTTC	CASTPGSHNEQFF	.	TRBJ2-1	few	TRBV19
TGTGCCAGCACCCCGACGACAGTTAACACTGAAGCTTTCTTT	CASTPTTVNTEAFF	.	TRBJ1-1	.	TRBV2
TGCGCCAGCAGCTTGGACGGCGGAGGTTTCTACGAGCAGTACTTC	CASSLDGGGFYEQYF	.	TRBJ2-7	few	TRBV5-1
TGTGCCAGCAGCCAAGATGGGAGGAGCGGAGGGCTGAGGGAGCAGTTCTTC	CASSQDGRSGGLREQFF	.	TRBJ2-1	.	TRBV14
TGTGCCAGCAGTTCCTGGACAGGGGGCCATACCACTGAAGCTTTCTTT	CASSSWTGGHTTEAFF	TRBD1	TRBJ1-1	.	TRBV6-6
TGTGCCAGCAGCGAAAATAGCGGGAGGGCCCTCTATGAGCAGTTCTTC	CASSENSGRALYEQFF	TRBD2	TRBJ2-1	.	TRBV7-9
TGTGCCAGCAGTTTCACAGGGCGTAGAAGCTACACCTTC	CASSFTGRRSYTF	.	TRBJ1-2	.	TRBV27
TGTGCCAGCAGTTTGGGCAGCACTAACTATGGCTACACCTTC	CASSLGSTNYGYTF	.	TRBJ1-2	.	TRBV28